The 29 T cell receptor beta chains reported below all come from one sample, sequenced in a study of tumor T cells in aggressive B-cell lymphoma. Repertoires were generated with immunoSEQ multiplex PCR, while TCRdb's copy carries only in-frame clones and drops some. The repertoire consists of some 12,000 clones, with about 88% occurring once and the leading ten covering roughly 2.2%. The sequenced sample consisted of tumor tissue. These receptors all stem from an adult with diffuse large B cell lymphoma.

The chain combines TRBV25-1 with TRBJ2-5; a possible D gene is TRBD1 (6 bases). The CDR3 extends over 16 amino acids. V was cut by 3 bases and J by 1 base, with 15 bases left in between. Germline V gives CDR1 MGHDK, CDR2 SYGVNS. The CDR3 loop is CASSDQGPPFQETQYF. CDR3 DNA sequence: TGTGCCAGCAGTGACCAGGGGCCCCCGTTCCAAGAGACCCAGTACTTC.

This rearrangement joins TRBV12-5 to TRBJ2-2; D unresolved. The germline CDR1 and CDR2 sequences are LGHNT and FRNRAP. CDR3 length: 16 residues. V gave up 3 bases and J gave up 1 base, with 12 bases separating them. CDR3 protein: CASGFYIGVNTGELFF. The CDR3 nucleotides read TGTGCTAGTGGTTTTTATATCGGAGTGAACACCGGGGAGCTGTTTTTT.

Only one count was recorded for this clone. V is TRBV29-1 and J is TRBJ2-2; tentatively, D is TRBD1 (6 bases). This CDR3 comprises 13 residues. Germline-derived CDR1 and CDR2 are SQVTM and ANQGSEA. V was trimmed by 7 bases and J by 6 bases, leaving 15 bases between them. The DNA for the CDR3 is TGCAGCGCTGTAACAGGGTCGGCCGGGGAGCTGTTTTTT. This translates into CSAVTGSAGELFF.

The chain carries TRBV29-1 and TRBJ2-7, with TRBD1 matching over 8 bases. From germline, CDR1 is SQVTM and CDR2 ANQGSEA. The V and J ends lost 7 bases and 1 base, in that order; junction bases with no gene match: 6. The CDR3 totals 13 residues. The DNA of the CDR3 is TGCAGCGGAGGAGGACAGGGATCCTACGAGCAGTACTTC. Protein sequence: CSGGGQGSYEQYF.

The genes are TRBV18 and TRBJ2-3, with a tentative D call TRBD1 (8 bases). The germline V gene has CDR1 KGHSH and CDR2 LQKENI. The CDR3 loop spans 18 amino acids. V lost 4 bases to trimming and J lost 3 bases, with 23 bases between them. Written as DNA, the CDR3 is TGTGCCAGCTCACGAAGAACAGGGGGTAAAGCGGGGACAGATACGCAGTATTTT. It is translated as CASSRRTGGKAGTDTQYF.

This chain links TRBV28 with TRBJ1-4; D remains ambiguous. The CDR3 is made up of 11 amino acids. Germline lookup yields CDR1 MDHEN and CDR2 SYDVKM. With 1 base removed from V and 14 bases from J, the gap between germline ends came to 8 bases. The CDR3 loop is CASSLFGGLFF. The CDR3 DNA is TGTGCCAGCAGTTTATTTGGCGGCCTGTTTTTT.

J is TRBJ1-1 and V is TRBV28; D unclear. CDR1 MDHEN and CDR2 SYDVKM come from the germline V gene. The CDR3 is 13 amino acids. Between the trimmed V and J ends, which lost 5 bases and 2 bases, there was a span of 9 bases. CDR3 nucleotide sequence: TGTGCCAGCAGTGCCATGCGTAACACTGAAGCTTTCTTT. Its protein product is CASSAMRNTEAFF.

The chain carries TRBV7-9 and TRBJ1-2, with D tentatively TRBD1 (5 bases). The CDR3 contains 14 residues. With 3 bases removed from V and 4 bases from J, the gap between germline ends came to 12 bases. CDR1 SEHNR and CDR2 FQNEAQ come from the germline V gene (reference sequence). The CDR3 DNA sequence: TGTGCCAGCAGCTTTACGGGGGGGGGCTATGGCTACACCTTC. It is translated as CASSFTGGGYGYTF.

This CDR3 reads CASRLTGTNGEQYF. In nucleotides, the CDR3 is TGTGCCAGCAGGTTAACCGGGACTAACGGCGAGCAGTACTTC. This chain links TRBV27 with TRBJ2-7, with 7 bases identical to TRBD2. Trimming took 6 bases from V and 6 from J; bases not matched to a gene: 11. Germline assignment: CDR1 MNHEY and CDR2 SMNVEV (reference sequence). The CDR3 has 14 amino acids.

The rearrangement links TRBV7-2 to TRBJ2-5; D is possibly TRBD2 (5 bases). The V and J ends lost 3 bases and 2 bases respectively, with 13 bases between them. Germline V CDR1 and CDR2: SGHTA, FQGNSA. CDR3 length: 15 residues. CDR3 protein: CASSLQRREQETQYF. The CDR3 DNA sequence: TGTGCCAGCAGCTTGCAAAGACGGGAACAAGAGACCCAGTACTTC.

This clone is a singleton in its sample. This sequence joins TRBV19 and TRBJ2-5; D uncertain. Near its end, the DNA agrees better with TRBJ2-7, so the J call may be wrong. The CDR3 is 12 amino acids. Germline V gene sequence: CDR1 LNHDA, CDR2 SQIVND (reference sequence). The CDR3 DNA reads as TGTGCCAGTAGTATCTTGGGCTACGAGCAGTACTTC. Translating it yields CASSILGYEQYF.

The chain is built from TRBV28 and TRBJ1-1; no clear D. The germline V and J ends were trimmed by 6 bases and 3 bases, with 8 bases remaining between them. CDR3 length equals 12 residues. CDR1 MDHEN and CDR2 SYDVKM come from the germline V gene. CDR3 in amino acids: CASRFAHTEAFF. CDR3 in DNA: TGTGCCAGCAGATTTGCGCACACTGAAGCTTTCTTT.

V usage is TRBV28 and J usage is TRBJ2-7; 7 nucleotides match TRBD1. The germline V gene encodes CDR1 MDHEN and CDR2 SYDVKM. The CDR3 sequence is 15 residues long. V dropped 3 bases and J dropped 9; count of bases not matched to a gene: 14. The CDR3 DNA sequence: TGTGCCAGCAGTTTTTCCGGGACAGAAGTACGAGGGCAGTACTTC. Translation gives CASSFSGTEVRGQYF.

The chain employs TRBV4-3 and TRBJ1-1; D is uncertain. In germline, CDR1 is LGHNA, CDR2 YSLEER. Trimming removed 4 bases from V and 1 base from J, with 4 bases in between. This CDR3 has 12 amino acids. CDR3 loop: CASSPGNTEAFF. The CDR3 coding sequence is TGCGCCAGCAGCCCAGGGAACACTGAAGCTTTCTTT.

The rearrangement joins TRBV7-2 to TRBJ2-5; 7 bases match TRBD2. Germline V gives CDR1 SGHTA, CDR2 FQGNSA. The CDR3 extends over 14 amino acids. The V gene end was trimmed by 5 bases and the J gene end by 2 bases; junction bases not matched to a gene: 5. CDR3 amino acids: CASSILGGQETQYF. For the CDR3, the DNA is TGTGCCAGCAGCATTCTCGGGGGGCAAGAGACCCAGTACTTC.

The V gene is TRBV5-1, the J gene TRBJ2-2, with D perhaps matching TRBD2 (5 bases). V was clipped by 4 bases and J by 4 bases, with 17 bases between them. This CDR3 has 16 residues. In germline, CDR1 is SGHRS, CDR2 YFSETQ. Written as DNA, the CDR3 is TGCGCCAGCAGCCCCCTACGGTGGGAGCCCACCGGGGAGCTGTTTTTT. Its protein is CASSPLRWEPTGELFF.

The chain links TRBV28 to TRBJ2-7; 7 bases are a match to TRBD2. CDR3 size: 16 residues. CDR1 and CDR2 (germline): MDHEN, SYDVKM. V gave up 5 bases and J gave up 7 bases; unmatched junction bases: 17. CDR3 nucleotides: TGTGCCAGCAGTCTAGGACTAACGGGAGGACGGTGGGAGCAGTACTTC. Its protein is CASSLGLTGGRWEQYF. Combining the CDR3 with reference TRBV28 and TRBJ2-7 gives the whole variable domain DVKVTQSSRYLVKRTGEKVFLECVQDMDHENMFWYRQDPGLGLRLIYFSYDVKMKEKGDIPEGYSVSREKKERFSLILESASTNQTSMYLCASSLGLTGGRWEQYFGPGTRLTVT.

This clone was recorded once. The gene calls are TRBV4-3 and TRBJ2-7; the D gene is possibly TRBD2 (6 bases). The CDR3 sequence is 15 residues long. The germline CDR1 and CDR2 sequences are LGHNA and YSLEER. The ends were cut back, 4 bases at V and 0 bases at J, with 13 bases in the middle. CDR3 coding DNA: TGCGCCAGCAGCCGAGGACGGGGGAGCTCCTACGAGCAGTACTTC. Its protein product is CASSRGRGSSYEQYF.

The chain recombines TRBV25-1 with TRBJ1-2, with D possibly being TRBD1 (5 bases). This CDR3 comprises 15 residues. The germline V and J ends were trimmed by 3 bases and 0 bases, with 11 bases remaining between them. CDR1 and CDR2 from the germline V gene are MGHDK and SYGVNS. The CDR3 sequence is CASSDYLGANYGYTF. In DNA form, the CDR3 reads TGTGCCAGCAGTGACTATTTAGGGGCTAACTATGGCTACACCTTC.

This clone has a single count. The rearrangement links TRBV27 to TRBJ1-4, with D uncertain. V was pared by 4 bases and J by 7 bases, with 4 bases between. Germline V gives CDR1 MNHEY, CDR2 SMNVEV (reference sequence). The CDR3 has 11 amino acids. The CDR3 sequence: CASSSFEKLFF. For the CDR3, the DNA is TGTGCCAGCAGTTCCTTTGAAAAACTGTTTTTT.

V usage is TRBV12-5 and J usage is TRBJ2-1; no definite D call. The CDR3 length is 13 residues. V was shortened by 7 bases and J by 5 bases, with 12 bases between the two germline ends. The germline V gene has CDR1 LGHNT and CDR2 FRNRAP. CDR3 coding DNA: TGTGCTAGTGCACTCCCGAGCGACAATGAGCAGTTCTTC. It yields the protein CASALPSDNEQFF.

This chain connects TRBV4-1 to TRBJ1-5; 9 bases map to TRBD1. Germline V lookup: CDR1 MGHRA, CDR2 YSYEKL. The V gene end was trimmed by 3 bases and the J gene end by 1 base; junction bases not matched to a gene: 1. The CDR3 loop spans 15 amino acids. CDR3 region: CASSQTGGSNQPQHF. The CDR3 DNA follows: TGCGCCAGCAGCCAGACAGGGGGAAGCAATCAGCCCCAGCATTTT.

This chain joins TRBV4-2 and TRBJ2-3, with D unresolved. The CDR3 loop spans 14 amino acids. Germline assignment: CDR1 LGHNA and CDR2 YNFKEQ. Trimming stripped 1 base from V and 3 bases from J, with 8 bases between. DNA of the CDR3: TGTGCCAGCAGCCAAGTGTACAGAACAGATACGCAGTATTTT. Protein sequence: CASSQVYRTDTQYF.

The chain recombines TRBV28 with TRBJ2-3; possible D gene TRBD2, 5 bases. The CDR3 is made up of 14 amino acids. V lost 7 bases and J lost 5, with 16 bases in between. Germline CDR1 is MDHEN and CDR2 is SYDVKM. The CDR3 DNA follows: TGTGCCAGCATTGACGGGGTTCAGATAGATACGCAGTATTTT. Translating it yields CASIDGVQIDTQYF.

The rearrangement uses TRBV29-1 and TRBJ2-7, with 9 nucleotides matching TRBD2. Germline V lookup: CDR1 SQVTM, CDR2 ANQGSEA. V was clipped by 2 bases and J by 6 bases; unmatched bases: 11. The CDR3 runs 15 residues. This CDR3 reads CSVEILLAGIGEQYF. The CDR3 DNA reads TGCAGCGTTGAAATCCTCCTAGCGGGAATTGGCGAGCAGTACTTC.

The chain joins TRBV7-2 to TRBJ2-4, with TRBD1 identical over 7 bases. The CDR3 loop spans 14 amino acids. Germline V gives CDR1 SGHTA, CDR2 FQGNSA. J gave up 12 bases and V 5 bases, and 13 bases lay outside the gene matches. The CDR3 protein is CASSATGTATAQYF. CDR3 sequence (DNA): TGTGCCAGCAGCGCCACCGGGACAGCCACTGCTCAGTACTTC.

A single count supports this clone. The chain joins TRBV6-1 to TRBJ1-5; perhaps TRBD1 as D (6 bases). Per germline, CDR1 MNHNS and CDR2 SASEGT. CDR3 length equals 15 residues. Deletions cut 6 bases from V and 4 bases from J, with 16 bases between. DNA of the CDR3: TGTGCCAGCAGCGCAGCTCAGGGGACAAATCAGCCCCAGCATTTT. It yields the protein CASSAAQGTNQPQHF.

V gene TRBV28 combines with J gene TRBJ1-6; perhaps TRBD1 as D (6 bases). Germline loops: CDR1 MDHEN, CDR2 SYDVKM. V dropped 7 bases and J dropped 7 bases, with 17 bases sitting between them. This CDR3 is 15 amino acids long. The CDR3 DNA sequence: TGTGCCAGCACCATACCGGGACAAGGGAATTCACCCCTCCACTTT. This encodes CASTIPGQGNSPLHF.

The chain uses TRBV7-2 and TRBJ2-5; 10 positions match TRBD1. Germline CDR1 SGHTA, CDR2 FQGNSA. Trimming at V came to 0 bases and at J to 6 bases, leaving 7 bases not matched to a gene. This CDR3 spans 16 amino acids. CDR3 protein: CASSLAGTGERKTQYF. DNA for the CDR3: TGTGCCAGCAGCTTAGCGGGGACAGGGGAAAGAAAGACCCAGTACTTC.